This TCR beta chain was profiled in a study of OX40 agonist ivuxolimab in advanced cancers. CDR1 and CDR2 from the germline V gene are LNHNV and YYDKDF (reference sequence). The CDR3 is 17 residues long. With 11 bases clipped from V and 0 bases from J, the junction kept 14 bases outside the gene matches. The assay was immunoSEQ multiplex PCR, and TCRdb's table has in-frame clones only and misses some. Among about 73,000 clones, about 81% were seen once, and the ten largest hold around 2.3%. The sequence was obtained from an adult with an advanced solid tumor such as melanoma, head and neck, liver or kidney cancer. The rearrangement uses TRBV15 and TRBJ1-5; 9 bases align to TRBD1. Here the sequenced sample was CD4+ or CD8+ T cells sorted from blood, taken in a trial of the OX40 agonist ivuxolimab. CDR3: CASEPGTGSYSNQPQHF. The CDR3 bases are TGTGCCTCGGAGCCCGGGACAGGGTCGTATAGCAATCAGCCCCAGCATTTT.